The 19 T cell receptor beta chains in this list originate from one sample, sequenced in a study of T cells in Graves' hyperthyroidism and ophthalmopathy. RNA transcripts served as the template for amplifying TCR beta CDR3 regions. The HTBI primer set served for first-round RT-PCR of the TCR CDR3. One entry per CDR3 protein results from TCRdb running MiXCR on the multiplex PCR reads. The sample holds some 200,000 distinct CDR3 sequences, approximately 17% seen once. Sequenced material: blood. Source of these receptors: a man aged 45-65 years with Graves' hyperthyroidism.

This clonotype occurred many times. The CDR3 sequence: CASSADGLAGGKNIQYF. DNA of the CDR3: TGTGCCAGCAGCGCAGACGGACTAGCGGGAGGCAAAAACATTCAGTACTTC. J is TRBJ2-4 and V is TRBV7-2; 14 bases are a match to TRBD2. The germline gives CDR1 SGHTA, CDR2 FQGNSA. This CDR3 contains 17 residues. V gave up 5 bases and J gave up 3 bases; unmatched junction bases: 6.

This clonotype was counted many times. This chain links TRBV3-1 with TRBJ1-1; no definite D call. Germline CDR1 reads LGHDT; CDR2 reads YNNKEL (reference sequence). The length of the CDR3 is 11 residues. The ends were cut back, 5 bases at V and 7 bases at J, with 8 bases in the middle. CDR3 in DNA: TGTGCCAGCAGCGACGAGGTTGAAGCTTTCTTT. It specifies CASSDEVEAFF. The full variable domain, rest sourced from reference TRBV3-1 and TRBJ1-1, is DTAVSQTPKYLVTQMGNDKSIKCEQNLGHDTMYWYKQDSKKFLKIMFSYNNKELIINETVPNRFSPKSPDKAHLNLHINSLELGDSAVYFCASSDEVEAFFGQGTRLTVV.

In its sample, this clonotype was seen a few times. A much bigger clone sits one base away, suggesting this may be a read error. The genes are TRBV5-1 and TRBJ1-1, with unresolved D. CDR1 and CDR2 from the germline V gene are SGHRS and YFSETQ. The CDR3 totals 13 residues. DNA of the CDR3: TGCGCCAGCAGCTTGGACGGGAACACTGAAGCTCTCTTT. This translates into CASSLDGNTEALF.

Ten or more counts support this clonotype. This chain's CDR3 is CSAEDRGINQPQHF. CDR3 bases: TGCAGTGCTGAAGACAGGGGAATCAATCAGCCCCAGCATTTT. This chain joins TRBV20-1 and TRBJ1-5, with 8 bases lining up with TRBD1. This CDR3 is 14 amino acids long. Losses at the gene ends were 5 bases for V and 3 bases for J; bases not matched to a gene: 6. Germline loops: CDR1 DFQATT, CDR2 SNEGSKA (reference sequence).

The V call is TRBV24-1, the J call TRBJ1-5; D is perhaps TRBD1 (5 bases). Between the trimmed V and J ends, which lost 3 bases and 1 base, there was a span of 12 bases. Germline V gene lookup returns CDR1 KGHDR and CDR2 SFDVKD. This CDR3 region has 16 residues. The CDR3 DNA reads TGTGCCACCAGTGATAGAACCCGGGGCAGCAATCAGCCCCAGCATTTT. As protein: CATSDRTRGSNQPQHF.

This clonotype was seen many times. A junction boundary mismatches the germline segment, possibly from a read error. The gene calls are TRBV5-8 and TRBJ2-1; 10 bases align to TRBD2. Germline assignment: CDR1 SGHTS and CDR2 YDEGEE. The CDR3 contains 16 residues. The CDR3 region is CASCLDRLAGAGEQFF. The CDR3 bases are TGTGCCAGCTGCTTAGATCGGCTAGCGGGAGCGGGTGAGCAGTTCTTC.

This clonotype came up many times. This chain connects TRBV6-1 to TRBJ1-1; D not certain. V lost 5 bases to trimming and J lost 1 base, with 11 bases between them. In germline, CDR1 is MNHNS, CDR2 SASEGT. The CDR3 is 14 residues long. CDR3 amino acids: CASSRWGRNTEAFF. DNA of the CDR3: TGTGCCAGCAGTCGGTGGGGTAGGAACACTGAAGCTTTCTTT.

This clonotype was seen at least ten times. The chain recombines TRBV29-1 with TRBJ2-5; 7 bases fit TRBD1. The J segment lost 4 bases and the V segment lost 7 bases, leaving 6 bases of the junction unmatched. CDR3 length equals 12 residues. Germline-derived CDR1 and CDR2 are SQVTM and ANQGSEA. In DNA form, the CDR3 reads TGCAGCGGATCAGGGGGAACAGAGACCCAGTACTTC. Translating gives CSGSGGTETQYF.

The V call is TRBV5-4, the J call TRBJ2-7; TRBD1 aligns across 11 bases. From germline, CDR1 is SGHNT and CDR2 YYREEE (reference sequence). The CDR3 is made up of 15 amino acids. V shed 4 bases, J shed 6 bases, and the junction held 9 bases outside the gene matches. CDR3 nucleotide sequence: TGTGCCAGCAGCACCCGCGGGACAGGGGGTGGCGAGCAGTACTTC. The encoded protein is CASSTRGTGGGEQYF.

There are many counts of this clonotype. The DNA of the CDR3 is TGCGCCAGCAGTGAGTCAGGGGTGGTCTATGGCTACACCTTC. Translation gives CASSESGVVYGYTF. V gene TRBV10-2 combines with J gene TRBJ1-2, with D tentatively TRBD1 (5 bases). The CDR3 is 14 amino acids. With 0 bases removed from V and 4 bases from J, the gap between germline ends came to 9 bases. Germline CDR1 and CDR2: WSHSY and SAAADI.

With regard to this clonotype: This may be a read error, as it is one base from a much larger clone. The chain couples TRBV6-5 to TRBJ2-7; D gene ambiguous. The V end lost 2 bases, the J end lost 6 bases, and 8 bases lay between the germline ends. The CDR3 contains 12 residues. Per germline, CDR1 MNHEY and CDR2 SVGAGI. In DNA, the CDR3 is TGTGCCAGCAGTTACCCCAGGCCCGAGCAGTACTTC. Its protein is CASSYPRPEQYF.

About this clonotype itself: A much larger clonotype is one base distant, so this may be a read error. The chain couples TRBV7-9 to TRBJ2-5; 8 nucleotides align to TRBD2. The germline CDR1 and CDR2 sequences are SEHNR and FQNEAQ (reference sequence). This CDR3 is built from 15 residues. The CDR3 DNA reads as TGTGCCAGCAGGCAATTAGCGGGAACGACAGAGACCCAGTGCTTC. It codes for CASRQLAGTTETQCF.

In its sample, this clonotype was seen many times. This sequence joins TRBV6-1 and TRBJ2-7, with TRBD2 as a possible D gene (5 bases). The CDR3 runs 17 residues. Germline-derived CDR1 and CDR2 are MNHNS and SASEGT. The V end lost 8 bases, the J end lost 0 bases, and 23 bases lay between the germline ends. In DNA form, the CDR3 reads TGTGCCAGCTCTAGCCCTCGGAGAGCGACCTACTCCTACGAGCAGTACTTC. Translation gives CASSSPRRATYSYEQYF.

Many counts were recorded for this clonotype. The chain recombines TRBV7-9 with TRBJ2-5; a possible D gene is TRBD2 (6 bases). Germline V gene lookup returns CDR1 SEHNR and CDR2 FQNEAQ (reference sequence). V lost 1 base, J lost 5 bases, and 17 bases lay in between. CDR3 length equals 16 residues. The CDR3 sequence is CASSLVDLHGGETQYF. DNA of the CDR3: TGTGCCAGCAGCTTAGTGGACCTCCACGGAGGGGAGACCCAGTACTTC. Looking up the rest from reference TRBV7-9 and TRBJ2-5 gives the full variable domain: DTGVSQNPRHKITKRGQNVTFRCDPISEHNRLYWYRQTLGQGPEFLTYFQNEAQLEKSRLLSDRFSAERPKGSFSTLEIQRTEQGDSAMYLCASSLVDLHGGETQYFGPGTRLLVL.

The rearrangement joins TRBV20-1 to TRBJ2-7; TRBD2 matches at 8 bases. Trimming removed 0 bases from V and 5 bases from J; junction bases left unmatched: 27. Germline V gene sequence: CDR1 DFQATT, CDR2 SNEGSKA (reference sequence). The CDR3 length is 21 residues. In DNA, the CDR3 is TGCAGTGCTAGAGATCTACCATCCCTGGGACTAGGGATTATTGGGGGAGACGAGCAGTACTTC. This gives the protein CSARDLPSLGLGIIGGDEQYF.

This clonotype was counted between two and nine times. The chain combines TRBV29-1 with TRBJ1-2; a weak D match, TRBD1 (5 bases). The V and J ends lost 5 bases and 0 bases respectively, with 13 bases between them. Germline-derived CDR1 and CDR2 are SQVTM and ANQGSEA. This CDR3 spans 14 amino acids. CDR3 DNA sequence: TGCAGCGTTCTAGGGACTGAAGCTAACTATGGCTACACCTTC. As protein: CSVLGTEANYGYTF.

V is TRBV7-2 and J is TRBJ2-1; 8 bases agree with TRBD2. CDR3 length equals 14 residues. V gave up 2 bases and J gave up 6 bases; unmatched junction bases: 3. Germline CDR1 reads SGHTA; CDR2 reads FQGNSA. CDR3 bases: TGTGCCAGCAGCTTACAAGCGGGAGTCAATGAGCAGTTCTTC. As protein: CASSLQAGVNEQFF.

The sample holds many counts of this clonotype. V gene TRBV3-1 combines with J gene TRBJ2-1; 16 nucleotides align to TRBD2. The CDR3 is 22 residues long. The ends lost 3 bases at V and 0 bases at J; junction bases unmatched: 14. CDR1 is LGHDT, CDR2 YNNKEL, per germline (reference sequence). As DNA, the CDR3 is TGTGCCAGCAGCCAGGATACACCGGGACTAGCGGGAGGGCCAAGCTCCTACAATGAGCAGTTCTTC. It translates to CASSQDTPGLAGGPSSYNEQFF.

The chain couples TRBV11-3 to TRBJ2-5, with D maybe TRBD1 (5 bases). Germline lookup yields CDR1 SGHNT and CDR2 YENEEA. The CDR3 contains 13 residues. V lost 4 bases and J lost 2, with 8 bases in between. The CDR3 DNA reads TGTGCCAGCAGCTCAGGGTGGCAAGAGACCCAGTACTTC. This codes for CASSSGWQETQYF.